The source of this T cell receptor beta chain is a study of shared clonotypes between healthy human individuals. The study, taken as a whole, reports: As a rule, naive subsets had a larger estimated richness than memory subsets.

Regarding this clone: Its antigen remains unidentified.

CD4+ cells were split into CD45RA+ naive and CD45RA-negative memory subsets. Deep-level assay runs were performed. In the study's own analysis: ImmunoSEQ output lacked quality scores and full-length reads, limiting matched filtering. Assay used: immunoSEQ multiplex PCR; TCRdb lists only in-frame clones, some missing. Clonal size and the V and J genes are those of that table, whereas D and trimming came from the DNA. The repertoire consists of approximately 2.5 million clones, with more than 90% occurring once and the leading ten covering over 0.12%. Germline CDR1 is SGHRS and CDR2 is YFSETQ. V gave up 0 bases and J gave up 4 bases; unmatched junction bases: 4. This CDR3 is 14 amino acids long.

The receptor comes from a man between 18 and 35 years old in good health. V and J are TRBV5-1 and TRBJ2-7, with 7 bases aligning to TRBD1. The sequenced sample consisted of naive CD4+ T cells sorted from blood. Subset described: CD45RA+ positively selected. CDR3 region: CASSLAGGQYEQYF. CDR3 DNA: TGCGCCAGCAGCTTGGCAGGGGGTCAGTACGAGCAGTACTTC. Full variable domain (rest looked up from reference TRBV5-1 and TRBJ2-7): KAGVTQTPRYLIKTRGQQVTLSCSPISGHRSVSWYQQTPGQGLQFLFEYFSETQRNKGNFPGRFSGRQFSNSRSEMNVSTLELGDSALYLCASSLAGGQYEQYFGPGTRLTVT.